These 17 T cell receptor beta chains were all obtained from the same sample, sequenced in a study of long-term antiretroviral therapy in people with HIV. Survey-level immunoSEQ v3.0 assays were run. The method was immunoSEQ multiplex PCR; TCRdb's version includes in-frame clones alone and lacks a portion of them. The repertoire holds 25,000 to 35,000 clones, with more than 85% as singletons. The material sequenced was unsorted PBMCs, taken 3.1 years after starting antiretroviral therapy. The receptors originated from a man aged 18 to 35 with HIV.

The gene calls are TRBV28 and TRBJ1-2; 7 bases agree with TRBD1. V lost 7 bases and J lost 6; bases outside the gene matches: 8. This CDR3 is built from 13 residues. CDR1 is MDHEN, CDR2 SYDVKM, per germline. The DNA of the CDR3 is TGTGCCAGCAAAAGGGGGCGGTTTGATGGCTACACCTTC. Translated, it gives CASKRGRFDGYTF.

The rearrangement joins TRBV15 to TRBJ2-6; D call uncertain. CDR3 length: 14 residues. The germline V gene encodes CDR1 LNHNV and CDR2 YYDKDF (reference sequence). The V gene lost 2 bases and the J gene lost 4 bases, with 6 bases spanning the gap. The CDR3 region is CATSRPAGANVLTF. In DNA, the CDR3 is TGTGCCACCAGCAGACCGGCGGGGGCCAACGTCCTGACTTTC.

A word on this clone: Other nucleotide sequences from this sample produce the same CDR3. The chain has TRBV11-2 and TRBJ1-5; D gene ambiguous. The V end lost 2 bases, the J end lost 0 bases, and 2 bases lay between the germline ends. The germline CDR1 and CDR2 sequences are SGHAT and FQNNGV. This CDR3 is 13 amino acids long. The CDR3 DNA follows: TGTGCCAGCAGCTTAAATAGCAATCAGCCCCAGCATTTT. As protein: CASSLNSNQPQHF.

The rearrangement joins TRBV9 to TRBJ1-2; D is unresolved. The CDR3 totals 11 residues. Per the germline V gene, CDR1 is SGDLS and CDR2 is YYNGEE. Trimming removed 2 bases from V and 13 bases from J, with 12 bases in between. CDR3 in DNA: TGTGCCAGCAGCGTGGACGGCCTTATCACCTTC. Translated: CASSVDGLITF.

The V gene is TRBV6-5, the J gene TRBJ1-5; no definite D call. Trimming stripped 3 bases from V and 3 bases from J, with 6 bases between. CDR3 length equals 13 residues. Germline values: CDR1 MNHEY, CDR2 SVGAGI. CDR3 loop: CASSYGSNQPQHF. The CDR3 nucleotides read TGTGCCAGCAGTTATGGGTCCAATCAGCCCCAGCATTTT.

The chain joins TRBV23-1 to TRBJ2-3; weak D call: TRBD1 (5 bases). TRBV23-1 is labeled an ORF, and its function is uncertain. This CDR3 spans 16 amino acids. V was clipped by 0 bases and J by 2 bases, with 12 bases between them. CDR3 DNA: TGCGCCAGCAGTCAATCGGGCCTGGGGCTCACAGATACGCAGTATTTT. Translation gives CASSQSGLGLTDTQYF.

The V gene is TRBV27, the J gene TRBJ2-1, with 10 bases matching TRBD1. Germline loops: CDR1 MNHEY, CDR2 SMNVEV (reference sequence). Trimming removed 6 bases from V and 10 bases from J; junction bases left unmatched: 9. CDR3 length equals 14 residues. The CDR3 region is CASSQGQGIGEQFF. CDR3 coding DNA: TGTGCCAGCAGCCAGGGACAGGGGATCGGGGAGCAGTTCTTC.

CDR3 sequence: CASSSQGGLQPQHF. The CDR3 coding sequence is TGTGCCAGCAGCTCCCAAGGAGGGCTTCAGCCCCAGCATTTT. V usage is TRBV9 and J usage is TRBJ1-5; D is undetermined. CDR1 is SGDLS, CDR2 YYNGEE, per germline. The V and J ends lost 4 bases and 6 bases respectively, with 14 bases between them. The CDR3 covers 14 residues.

The genes are TRBV7-2 and TRBJ2-7; D call uncertain. This CDR3 has 13 residues. V dropped 2 bases and J dropped 5 bases, with 10 bases sitting between them. Germline CDR1 SGHTA, CDR2 FQGNSA. The CDR3 protein is CASSLTTRHEQYF. The CDR3 DNA is TGTGCCAGCAGCTTAACAACCCGCCACGAGCAGTACTTC.

The V gene is TRBV5-1, the J gene TRBJ1-1; D not certain. Trimming pared 1 base from V and 7 bases from J, leaving 14 bases between. The length of the CDR3 is 14 residues. Germline lookup yields CDR1 SGHRS and CDR2 YFSETQ. The DNA of the CDR3 is TGCGCCAGCAGCTTGTCCGGGGAGAACCTTGAAGCTTTCTTT. Translated: CASSLSGENLEAFF.

J is TRBJ1-1 and V is TRBV6-1, with D hard to call. Trimming stripped 1 base from V and 0 bases from J, with 6 bases between. This CDR3 region has 14 residues. The germline V gene has CDR1 MNHNS and CDR2 SASEGT. CDR3 residues: CASSEGTVNTEAFF. The CDR3 DNA reads TGTGCCAGCAGTGAAGGGACGGTGAACACTGAAGCTTTCTTT.

The chain employs TRBV4-3 and TRBJ2-1; TRBD2 is a possible D gene (6 bases). Germline V gives CDR1 LGHNA, CDR2 YSLEER. The length of the CDR3 is 15 residues. V was pared by 0 bases and J by 7 bases, with 13 bases between. CDR3 in amino acids: CASSQDSGTFNEQFF. DNA of the CDR3: TGCGCCAGCAGCCAAGATTCGGGGACTTTTAATGAGCAGTTCTTC.

This chain links TRBV7-8 with TRBJ2-5, with D tentatively TRBD1 (6 bases). The CDR3 consists of 14 residues. Trimming removed 4 bases from V and 5 bases from J, with 14 bases in between. Per germline, CDR1 SGHVS and CDR2 FQNEAQ. This CDR3 reads CASSSSRGWETQYF. DNA of the CDR3: TGTGCCAGCAGCTCAAGCAGGGGCTGGGAGACCCAGTACTTC.

The gene calls are TRBV27 and TRBJ2-1; a weak D match, TRBD1 (6 bases). The CDR3 extends over 15 amino acids. Germline V CDR1 and CDR2: MNHEY, SMNVEV (reference sequence). V gave up 6 bases and J gave up 1 base, with 13 bases separating them. Here the CDR3 DNA reads TGTGCCAGCAGCAGACAGGTTGGGTCCTACAATGAGCAGTTCTTC. Translation: CASSRQVGSYNEQFF.

The gene calls are TRBV18 and TRBJ1-5, with a possible D match to TRBD1 (6 bases). Trimming stripped 2 bases from V and 0 bases from J, with 14 bases between. Germline CDR1 reads KGHSH; CDR2 reads LQKENI. This CDR3 spans 17 amino acids. The chain's CDR3 is CASSPVAGTNSNQPQHF. The CDR3 DNA sequence: TGTGCCAGCTCACCAGTCGCAGGGACAAATAGCAATCAGCCCCAGCATTTT.

The rearrangement links TRBV6-1 to TRBJ1-5; no definite D call. The CDR3 has 14 amino acids. Trimming removed 2 bases at V and 9 bases at J, with 14 bases between. The V gene's germline CDR1 is MNHNS and CDR2 SASEGT. The CDR3 here is CASSEFVFMGPQHF. The DNA of the CDR3 is TGTGCCAGCAGTGAATTCGTTTTTATGGGGCCCCAGCATTTT.

The V and J genes are TRBV11-2 and TRBJ2-6; 7 bases are a match to TRBD1. Germline V gives CDR1 SGHAT, CDR2 FQNNGV. The CDR3 is 19 residues long. Losses at the gene ends were 2 bases for V and 1 base for J; bases not matched to a gene: 11. The CDR3 nucleotides read TGTGCCAGCAGCTTAATGATGACAGGGTGGGGGTCTGGGGCCAACGTCCTGACTTTC. It encodes CASSLMMTGWGSGANVLTF.